This TCR beta chain came from a study of graft-versus-host responses after intestinal transplantation. Study-level background: Multivisceral, liver-intestinal, or isolated intestinal transplants were given to recipients. After anti-thymocyte globulin induction, recipients took tacrolimus and steroids for three to four years.

Findings and limits, study-wide: GvH clonotypes were identified within recipient marrow, with a subset emerging first in ileum or blood.

This CDR3 is 16 amino acids long. The germline V gene encodes CDR1 SGDLS and CDR2 YYNGEE. V lost 0 bases to trimming and J lost 6 bases, with 17 bases between them. Worth noting for this clone: No antigen is known for it.

Clones were read by immunoSEQ multiplex PCR, and TCRdb kept only the in-frame ones, dropping some. This repertoire shows about 88,000 clones, approximately 94% found once; its top ten account for around 0.19%. This rearrangement joins TRBV9 to TRBJ2-3; D is perhaps TRBD2 (6 bases). The clonotype comes from a human donor who was the organ donor for an intestinal transplant. The starting material was unstimulated CD4+ T cells sorted from spleen or lymph node cells, obtained before transplant. This chain's CDR3 is CASSVEGLQLRDTQYF. The CDR3 DNA reads TGTGCCAGCAGCGTAGAGGGACTTCAGCTTAGGGATACGCAGTATTTT. Supplemented by reference TRBV9 and TRBJ2-3, the full variable domain reads DSGVTQTPKHLITATGQRVTLRCSPRSGDLSVYWYQQSLDQGLQFLIQYYNGEERAKGNILERFSAQQFPDLHSELNLSSLELGDSALYFCASSVEGLQLRDTQYFGPGTRLTVL.